Listed here are 29 T cell receptor beta chains from one sample, sequenced in a study of T cell responses to AZD1222 COVID-19 vaccine (dated by TCRdb to the early 2020s). Library generation was performed with the immunoSEQ multiplex PCR assay. TCRdb carries this immuneACCESS record with in-frame sequences only. Its versions omit some clonotypes, under half of them owing to an unresolved V gene in the studies checked, with the rest unexplained. This sample comprises over 70,000 clones, 85% to 90% of them detected only once. The ten largest clones represent 7% to 10% of the sample. The meaning of the sample's time point label: about 28 days (+/-7) after the second vaccine dose. The sample in question was peripheral blood, obtained 28 days after the second AZD1222 dose. The source is an adult who received the AZD1222 COVID-19 vaccine.

The chain carries TRBV9 and TRBJ1-2; 7 nucleotides line up with TRBD1. Germline lookup yields CDR1 SGDLS and CDR2 YYNGEE. The CDR3 sequence is 14 residues long. The V and J ends lost 6 bases and 2 bases, in that order; junction bases with no gene match: 7. As DNA, the CDR3 is TGTGCCAGCACACCGGGACAGTCGAACTATGGCTACACCTTC. It yields the protein CASTPGQSNYGYTF.

This clone occurred once. The CDR3 DNA is TGCAGCCCCCCGACAGGTTTACTAGCCAAAAACATTCAGTACTTC. It yields the protein CSPPTGLLAKNIQYF. This chain uses TRBV29-1 with TRBJ2-4, with a weak D call TRBD1 (6 bases). The CDR3 has 15 residues. CDR1 is SQVTM and CDR2 is ANQGSEA in the germline V gene. V was clipped by 8 bases and J by 0 bases, with 17 bases between them.

This clone was found once. The chain carries TRBV19 and TRBJ1-5; TRBD1 aligns across 9 bases. This CDR3 region has 18 residues. J lost 4 bases, V lost 5 bases, and 15 bases had no gene match. Germline V CDR1 and CDR2: LNHDA, SQIVND (reference sequence). This CDR3 reads CASSRLRDRAIGNQPQHF. The CDR3 DNA reads as TGTGCCAGTAGTCGACTCCGGGACAGGGCTATCGGGAATCAGCCCCAGCATTTT.

V and J are TRBV5-5 and TRBJ1-1, with no clear D. The CDR3 spans 14 residues. V lost 4 bases and J 0 bases, leaving 10 bases between the germline ends. Germline values: CDR1 SGHKS, CDR2 YYEKEE (reference sequence). The CDR3 sequence: CASSPTTVNTEAFF. The DNA of the CDR3 is TGTGCCAGCAGCCCTACTACAGTGAACACTGAAGCTTTCTTT.

The rearrangement uses TRBV6-6 and TRBJ1-2; the D is unclear. The CDR3 extends over 15 amino acids. In germline, CDR1 is MNHNY, CDR2 SVGAGI (reference sequence). The V gene lost 6 bases and the J gene lost 4 bases, with 18 bases spanning the gap. DNA of the CDR3: TGTGCCAGCAGCCCCGCTGAGGTGGGCCCCTATGGCTACACCTTC. Its translation: CASSPAEVGPYGYTF.

V and J are TRBV7-8 and TRBJ1-6, with D unclear. This CDR3 contains 15 residues. The ends were cut back, 6 bases at V and 3 bases at J, with 12 bases in the middle. Germline CDR1 SGHVS, CDR2 FQNEAQ. In nucleotides, the CDR3 is TGTGCCAGCAGACAGAACCAGCTCTATAATTCACCCCTCCACTTT. It is translated as CASRQNQLYNSPLHF.

This chain joins TRBV27 and TRBJ2-5; D gene ambiguous. The germline V gene has CDR1 MNHEY and CDR2 SMNVEV (reference sequence). The CDR3 is made up of 13 amino acids. The germline V and J ends were trimmed by 4 bases and 3 bases, with 9 bases remaining between them. CDR3 in amino acids: CASSSQVEETQYF. The CDR3, as DNA: TGTGCCAGCAGTTCCCAGGTCGAAGAGACCCAGTACTTC.

CDR3 nucleotides: TGTGCCAGCAGTTTGATCCCCACAGGGTTTACGGGGGAGCTGTTTTTT. Residues: CASSLIPTGFTGELFF. The chain carries TRBV6-5 and TRBJ2-2; D is possibly TRBD1 (6 bases). Germline V CDR1 and CDR2: MNHEY, SVGAGI. Trimming took off 4 bases at V and 8 bases at J, with 20 bases between the two ends. The CDR3 spans 16 residues.

The rearrangement joins TRBV6-5 to TRBJ1-1, with 7 bases aligning to TRBD1. The germline V gene has CDR1 MNHEY and CDR2 SVGAGI. There are 15 residues in the CDR3. Germline trimming cut 0 bases from V and 6 bases from J; bases unmatched to any gene: 7. DNA for the CDR3: TGTGCCAGCAGTTACTCCCGACAGGGATTTTCTGAAGCTTTCTTT. It yields the protein CASSYSRQGFSEAFF.

The chain carries TRBV30 and TRBJ2-7; TRBD2 might be the D (5 bases). The germline V and J ends were trimmed by 1 base and 2 bases, with 9 bases remaining between them. Germline V CDR1 and CDR2: GTSNPN, SVGIG (reference sequence). The CDR3 is made up of 13 amino acids. DNA for the CDR3: TGTGCCTGGAGTGGGGAGAAGGCCTACGAGCAGTACGTC. It yields the protein CAWSGEKAYEQYV.

There are a few counts of this clone. The rearrangement links TRBV2 to TRBJ2-6; a weak D match, TRBD2 (5 bases). Trimming shortened V by 9 bases and J by 4 bases, and 22 bases separated the two germline ends. Germline loops: CDR1 SNHLY, CDR2 FYNNEI. CDR3 length: 17 residues. CDR3 protein: CASLPRGWGTGANVLTF. In DNA form, the CDR3 reads TGTGCCAGTCTACCCCGGGGATGGGGTACAGGGGCCAACGTCCTGACTTTC. The complete variable domain, with remaining parts taken from reference TRBV2 and TRBJ2-6, reads EPEVTQTPSHQVTQMGQEVILRCVPISNHLYFYWYRQILGQKVEFLVSFYNNEISEKSEIFDDQFSVERPDGSNFTLKIRSTKLEDSAMYFCASLPRGWGTGANVLTFGAGSRLTVL.

The chain uses TRBV7-9 and TRBJ2-3; D possibly corresponds to TRBD1 (6 bases). This CDR3 region has 14 residues. Trimming took off 3 bases at V and 4 bases at J, with 11 bases between the two ends. The V gene's germline CDR1 is SEHNR and CDR2 FQNEAQ (reference sequence). CDR3 coding DNA: TGTGCCAGCAGCTTCGGACAGCCCCCAGATACGCAGTATTTT. This codes for CASSFGQPPDTQYF. The full variable domain, its missing parts supplied by reference TRBV7-9 and TRBJ2-3, is DTGVSQNPRHKITKRGQNVTFRCDPISEHNRLYWYRQTLGQGPEFLTYFQNEAQLEKSRLLSDRFSAERPKGSFSTLEIQRTEQGDSAMYLCASSFGQPPDTQYFGPGTRLTVL.

The gene calls are TRBV3-1 (or the pseudogene TRBV3-2) and TRBJ2-2; the D call may be TRBD1 or TRBD2 (6 bases each). V was cut by 6 bases and J by 3 bases, with 11 bases left in between. Germline V gene sequence: CDR1 LGHDT, CDR2 YNNKEL (reference sequence). This CDR3 is 14 amino acids long. CDR3 protein: CASSVRGDTGELFF. The CDR3 DNA follows: TGTGCCAGCAGTGTAAGGGGGGACACCGGGGAGCTGTTTTTT.

The V and J genes are TRBV4-2 and TRBJ2-2; 11 nucleotides match TRBD2. CDR3 length: 16 amino acids. Germline CDR1 reads LGHNA; CDR2 reads YNFKEQ. The V gene end was trimmed by 5 bases and the J gene end by 3 bases; junction bases not matched to a gene: 5. As DNA, the CDR3 is TGTGCCAGCAGCAATAGCGGGGGGGCAGACACCGGGGAGCTGTTTTTT. Protein: CASSNSGGADTGELFF.

This chain uses TRBV5-4 with TRBJ2-5; D unclear. In germline, CDR1 is SGHNT, CDR2 YYREEE (reference sequence). The V end was cut by 0 bases, the J end by 5 bases, with 14 bases between. The CDR3 loop spans 15 amino acids. The CDR3 nucleotides read TGTGCCAGCAGCTTGGAATCCCACCGGATGGAGACCCAGTACTTC. Translation: CASSLESHRMETQYF.

Only a few counts were recorded for this clone. J is TRBJ1-3 and V is TRBV29-1; D unresolved. The CDR3 sequence is 12 residues long. Trimming stripped 4 bases from V and 4 bases from J, with 8 bases between. Germline V lookup: CDR1 SQVTM, CDR2 ANQGSEA. The DNA of the CDR3 is TGCAGCGTTGGTGGAGGCGGAAACACCATATATTTT. Its translation: CSVGGGGNTIYF.

V and J are TRBV3-1 (or the pseudogene TRBV3-2) and TRBJ2-2, with a weak D call TRBD1 (5 bases). The CDR3 has 13 amino acids. Per the germline V gene, CDR1 is LGHDT and CDR2 is YNNKEL (reference sequence). The V and J ends lost 4 bases and 8 bases respectively, with 11 bases between them. DNA of the CDR3: TGTGCCAGCAGCCGCAGGGTGACAGGGGAGCTGTTTTTT. Residues: CASSRRVTGELFF.

This chain uses TRBV28 with TRBJ1-6, with unresolved D. Trimming left V 5 bases short and J 6 bases short, with 14 bases between. The germline V gene has CDR1 MDHEN and CDR2 SYDVKM. The CDR3 is 15 amino acids. The DNA of the CDR3 is TGTGCCAGCAGTCCCCGAGGGTTGCCTAATTCACCCCTCCACTTT. It encodes CASSPRGLPNSPLHF.

This sequence joins TRBV6-5 and TRBJ1-1; D perhaps matches TRBD1 (5 bases). V was pared by 2 bases and J by 4 bases, with 8 bases between. This CDR3 comprises 13 residues. Germline assignment: CDR1 MNHEY and CDR2 SVGAGI. The CDR3: CASSYPQGTEAFF. The CDR3 DNA reads as TGTGCCAGCAGTTACCCCCAGGGCACTGAAGCTTTCTTT.

V and J are TRBV9 and TRBJ1-2; possible D gene TRBD1, 5 bases. CDR3 length: 16 residues. Trimming took off 0 bases at V and 3 bases at J, with 15 bases between the two ends. Germline assignment: CDR1 SGDLS and CDR2 YYNGEE. CDR3 nucleotides: TGTGCCAGCAGCGTAGCCAGGGCGAGGGCAGACTATGGCTACACCTTC. Residues: CASSVARARADYGYTF.

The gene calls are TRBV11-2 and TRBJ1-1; D unclear. The CDR3 has 15 amino acids. Germline values: CDR1 SGHAT, CDR2 FQNNGV. V was pared by 5 bases and J by 6 bases, with 19 bases between. Here the CDR3 reads CASSPSGVWVSEAFF. The CDR3 DNA reads as TGTGCCAGCAGCCCCAGTGGGGTGTGGGTCTCTGAAGCTTTCTTT.

The rearrangement uses TRBV30 and TRBJ1-3, with D uncertain. Germline loops: CDR1 GTSNPN, CDR2 SVGIG (reference sequence). The V end lost 4 bases, the J end lost 0 bases, and 13 bases lay between the germline ends. This CDR3 has 15 amino acids. The CDR3 DNA follows: TGTGCCTGGACGGGGATGACGAGCTCTGGAAACACCATATATTTT. This sequence encodes CAWTGMTSSGNTIYF.

This clone was found once. As DNA, the CDR3 is TGTGCCACCAGTGATTACGGACTAGCGGGAGCCCATGAGCAGTTCTTC. Translation gives CATSDYGLAGAHEQFF. The chain is built from TRBV24-1 and TRBJ2-1; 13 bases map to TRBD2. V was clipped by 2 bases and J by 8 bases; unmatched bases: 5. The CDR3 spans 16 residues. Germline V gives CDR1 KGHDR, CDR2 SFDVKD.

V usage is TRBV3-1 (or the pseudogene TRBV3-2) and J usage is TRBJ2-3; TRBD2 matches 14 bases. CDR3 length equals 18 residues. Germline CDR1 reads LGHDT; CDR2 reads YNNKEL (reference sequence). V gave up 4 bases and J gave up 2 bases; unmatched junction bases: 8. CDR3 nucleotide sequence: TGTGCCAGCAGCCTAGGACTAGCGGGGGGCCTTACCACAGATACGCAGTATTTT. Its translation is CASSLGLAGGLTTDTQYF.

The chain links TRBV7-9 to TRBJ2-2, with D perhaps matching TRBD1 (6 bases). V lost 5 bases, J lost 2 bases, and 12 bases lay in between. CDR3 size: 15 residues. The V gene's germline CDR1 is SEHNR and CDR2 FQNEAQ (reference sequence). The CDR3: CASSTGDTNTGELFF. The CDR3 region has the DNA TGTGCCAGCAGCACCGGGGACACCAACACCGGGGAGCTGTTTTTT.

This chain connects TRBV9 to TRBJ2-1; TRBD2 matches at 7 bases. CDR1 and CDR2 (germline): SGDLS, YYNGEE. The V gene end was trimmed by 4 bases and the J gene end by 7 bases; junction bases not matched to a gene: 8. The length of the CDR3 is 14 residues. The CDR3 protein is CASSSMRERNEQFF. The CDR3, as DNA: TGTGCCAGCAGCTCCATGCGGGAGAGGAATGAGCAGTTCTTC.

The chain couples TRBV30 to TRBJ2-3; D unclear. The V end was cut by 1 base, the J end by 4 bases, with 3 bases between. There are 11 residues in the CDR3. In germline, CDR1 is GTSNPN, CDR2 SVGIG (reference sequence). The CDR3 is CAWSGADTQYF. In DNA form, the CDR3 reads TGTGCCTGGAGTGGGGCAGATACGCAGTATTTT.

This chain connects TRBV5-5 to TRBJ2-7, with TRBD2 matching 7 bases. This CDR3 spans 13 amino acids. The germline V gene encodes CDR1 SGHKS and CDR2 YYEKEE (reference sequence). V was pared by 7 bases and J by 2 bases, with 6 bases of the junction left unmatched. The CDR3 here is CASRRDYPYEQYF. As DNA, the CDR3 is TGTGCCAGCCGCCGGGACTATCCCTACGAGCAGTACTTC.

The rearrangement joins TRBV5-1 to TRBJ2-1; 7 bases are a match to TRBD1. The CDR3 is made up of 15 amino acids. V shed 5 bases and J 7 bases; nucleotides not matched to a gene: 12. Germline V gene sequence: CDR1 SGHRS, CDR2 YFSETQ. The CDR3 region has the DNA TGCGCCAGCAGTCTGCAAACAGGGGTGGGGAATGAGCAGTTCTTC. It encodes CASSLQTGVGNEQFF.